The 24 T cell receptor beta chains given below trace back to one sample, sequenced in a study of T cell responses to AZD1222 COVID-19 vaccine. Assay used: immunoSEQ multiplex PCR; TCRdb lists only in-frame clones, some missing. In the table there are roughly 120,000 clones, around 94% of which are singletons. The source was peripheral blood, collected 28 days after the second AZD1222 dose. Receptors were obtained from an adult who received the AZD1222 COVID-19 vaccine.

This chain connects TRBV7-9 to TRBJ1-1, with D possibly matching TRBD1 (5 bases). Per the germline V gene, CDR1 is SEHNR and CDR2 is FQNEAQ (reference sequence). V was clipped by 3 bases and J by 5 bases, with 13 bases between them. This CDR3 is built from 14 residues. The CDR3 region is CASSFGEGVTEAFF. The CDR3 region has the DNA TGTGCCAGCAGCTTCGGTGAAGGGGTAACTGAAGCTTTCTTT.

CDR3 sequence (DNA): TGTGCCAGCAGCTTAGGGGTGAGGCCCTTGAACACTGAAGCTTTCTTT. Amino acid sequence: CASSLGVRPLNTEAFF. The chain couples TRBV11-2 to TRBJ1-1, with no clear D. The CDR3 has 16 residues. The germline V gene has CDR1 SGHAT and CDR2 FQNNGV. Deletions cut 1 base from V and 0 bases from J, with 12 bases between.

CDR3 nucleotide sequence: TGTGCCAGCAGTTACCCTCCTCATGAGCAGTTCTTC. Protein sequence: CASSYPPHEQFF. This sequence joins TRBV6-5 and TRBJ2-1; the D is unclear. Germline V gene data show CDR1 as MNHEY and CDR2 as SVGAGI. The CDR3 is 12 amino acids. V lost 2 bases to trimming and J lost 8 bases, with 7 bases between them.

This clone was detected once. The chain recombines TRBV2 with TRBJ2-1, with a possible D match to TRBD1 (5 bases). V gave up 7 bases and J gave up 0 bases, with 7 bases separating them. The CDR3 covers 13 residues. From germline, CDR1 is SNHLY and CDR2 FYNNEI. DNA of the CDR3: TGTGCCAGCACAGACAGCTCCTACAATGAGCAGTTCTTC. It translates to CASTDSSYNEQFF.

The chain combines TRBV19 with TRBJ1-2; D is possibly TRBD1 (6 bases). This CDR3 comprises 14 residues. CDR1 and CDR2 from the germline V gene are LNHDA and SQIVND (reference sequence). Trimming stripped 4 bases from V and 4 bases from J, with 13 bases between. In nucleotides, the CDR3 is TGTGCCAGTAGTACCGGACAGATTTCCTATGGCTACACCTTC. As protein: CASSTGQISYGYTF.

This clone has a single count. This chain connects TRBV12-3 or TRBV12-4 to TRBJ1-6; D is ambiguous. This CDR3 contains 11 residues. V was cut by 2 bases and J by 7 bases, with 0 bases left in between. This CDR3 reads CASSLNSPLHF. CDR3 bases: TGTGCCAGCAGTTTAAATTCACCCCTCCACTTT.

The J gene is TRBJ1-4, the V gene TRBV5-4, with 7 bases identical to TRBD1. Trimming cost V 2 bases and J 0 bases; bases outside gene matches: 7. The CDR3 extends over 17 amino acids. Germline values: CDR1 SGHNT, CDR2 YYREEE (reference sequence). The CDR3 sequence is CASSLQGKGATNEKLFF. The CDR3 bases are TGTGCCAGCAGCTTACAGGGGAAGGGGGCAACTAATGAAAAACTGTTTTTT.

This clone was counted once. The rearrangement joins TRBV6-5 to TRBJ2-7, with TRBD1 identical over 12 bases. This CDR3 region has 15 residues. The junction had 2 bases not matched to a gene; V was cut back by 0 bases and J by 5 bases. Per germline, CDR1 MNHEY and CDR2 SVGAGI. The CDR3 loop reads CASSYSGTGGDEQYF. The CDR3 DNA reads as TGTGCCAGCAGTTACTCCGGGACAGGGGGCGACGAGCAGTACTTC.

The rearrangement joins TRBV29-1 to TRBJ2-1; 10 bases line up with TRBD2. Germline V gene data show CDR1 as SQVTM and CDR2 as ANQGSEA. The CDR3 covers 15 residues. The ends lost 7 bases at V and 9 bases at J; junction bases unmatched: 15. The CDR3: CSGTSGASGVGEQFF. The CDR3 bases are TGCAGCGGGACTAGCGGAGCCTCGGGTGTGGGTGAGCAGTTCTTC.

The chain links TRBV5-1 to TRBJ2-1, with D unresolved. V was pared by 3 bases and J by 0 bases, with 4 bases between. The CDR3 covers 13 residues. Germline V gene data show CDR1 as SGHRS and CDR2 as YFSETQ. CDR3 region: CASSSSSYNEQFF. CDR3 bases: TGCGCCAGCAGCTCAAGCTCCTACAATGAGCAGTTCTTC.

CDR3 loop: CASSFRDRGHEQYF. The CDR3 DNA reads as TGTGCCAGCAGCTTCCGGGACAGGGGACACGAGCAGTACTTC. The chain employs TRBV5-8 and TRBJ2-7, with 10 bases fitting TRBD1. The CDR3 contains 14 residues. After removal of 2 bases from V and 5 bases from J, the junction contained 4 bases not matched to a gene. Germline V gene lookup returns CDR1 SGHTS and CDR2 YDEGEE.

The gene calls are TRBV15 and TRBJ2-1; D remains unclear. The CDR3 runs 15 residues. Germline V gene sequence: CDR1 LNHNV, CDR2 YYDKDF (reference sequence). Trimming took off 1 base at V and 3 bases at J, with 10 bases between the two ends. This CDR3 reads CATSRVSDIYNEQFF. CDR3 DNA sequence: TGTGCCACCAGCAGAGTCTCTGACATCTACAATGAGCAGTTCTTC.

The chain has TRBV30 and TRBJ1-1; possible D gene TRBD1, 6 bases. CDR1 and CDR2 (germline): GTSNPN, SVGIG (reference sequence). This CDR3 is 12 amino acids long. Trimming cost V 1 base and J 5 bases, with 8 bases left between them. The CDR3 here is CAWSAQGTEAFF. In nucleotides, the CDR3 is TGTGCCTGGAGTGCACAGGGTACTGAAGCTTTCTTT.

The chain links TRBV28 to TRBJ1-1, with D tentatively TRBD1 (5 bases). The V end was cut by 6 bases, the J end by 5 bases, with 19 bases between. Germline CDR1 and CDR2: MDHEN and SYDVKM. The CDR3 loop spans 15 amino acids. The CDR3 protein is CASSIARDAITEAFF. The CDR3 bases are TGTGCCAGCAGCATCGCGCGGGACGCAATAACTGAAGCTTTCTTT.

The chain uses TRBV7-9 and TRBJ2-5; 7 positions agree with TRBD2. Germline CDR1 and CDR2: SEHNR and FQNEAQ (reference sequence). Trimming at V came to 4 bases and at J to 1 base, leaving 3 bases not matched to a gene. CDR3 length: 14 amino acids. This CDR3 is CASSYSSGQETQYF. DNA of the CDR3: TGTGCCAGCAGCTACTCTAGCGGCCAAGAGACCCAGTACTTC.

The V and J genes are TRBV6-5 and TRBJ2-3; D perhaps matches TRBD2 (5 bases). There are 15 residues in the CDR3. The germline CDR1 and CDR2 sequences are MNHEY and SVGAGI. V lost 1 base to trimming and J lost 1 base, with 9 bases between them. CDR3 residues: CASSYLLAGTDTQYF. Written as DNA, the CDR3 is TGTGCCAGCAGTTACTTGCTAGCCGGCACAGATACGCAGTATTTT.

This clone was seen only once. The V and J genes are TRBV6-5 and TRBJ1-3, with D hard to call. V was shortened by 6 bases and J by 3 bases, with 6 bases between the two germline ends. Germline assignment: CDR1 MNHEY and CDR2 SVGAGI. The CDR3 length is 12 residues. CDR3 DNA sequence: TGTGCCAGCAGGCTAGATGGAAACACCATATATTTT. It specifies CASRLDGNTIYF.

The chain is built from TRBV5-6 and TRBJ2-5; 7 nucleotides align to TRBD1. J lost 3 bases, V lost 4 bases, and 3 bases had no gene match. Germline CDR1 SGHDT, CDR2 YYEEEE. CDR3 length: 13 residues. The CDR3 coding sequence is TGTGCCAGCAGCCGGGACAGAAAAGAGACCCAGTACTTC. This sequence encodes CASSRDRKETQYF. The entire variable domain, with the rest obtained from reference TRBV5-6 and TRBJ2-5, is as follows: DAGVTQSPTHLIKTRGQQVTLRCSPKSGHDTVSWYQQALGQGPQFIFQYYEEEERQRGNFPDRFSGHQFPNYSSELNVNALLLGDSALYLCASSRDRKETQYFGPGTRLLVL.

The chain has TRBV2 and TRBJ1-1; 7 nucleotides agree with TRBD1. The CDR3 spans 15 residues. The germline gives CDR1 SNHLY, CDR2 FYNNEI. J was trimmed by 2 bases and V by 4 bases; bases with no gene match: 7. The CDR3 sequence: CASSAGQGENTEAFF. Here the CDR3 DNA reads TGTGCCAGCAGTGCAGGGCAGGGGGAAAACACTGAAGCTTTCTTT.

In nucleotides, the CDR3 is TGTGCCAGTAGTATGGGGTCCTTTAGCGGGGACTTCCAAGAGACCCAGTACTTC. The encoded protein is CASSMGSFSGDFQETQYF. This chain connects TRBV19 to TRBJ2-5; TRBD2 matches at 8 bases. Unmatched junction bases numbered 13, after V lost 3 bases and J lost 1 base. Germline V gene data show CDR1 as LNHDA and CDR2 as SQIVND (reference sequence). This CDR3 region has 18 residues.

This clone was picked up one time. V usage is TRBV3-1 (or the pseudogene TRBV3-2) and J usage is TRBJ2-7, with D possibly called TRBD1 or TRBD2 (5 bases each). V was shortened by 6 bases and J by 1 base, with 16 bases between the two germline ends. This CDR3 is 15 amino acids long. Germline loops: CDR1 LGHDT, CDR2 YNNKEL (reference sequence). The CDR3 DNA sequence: TGTGCCAGCAGGCTCAAGATGGGACCGTCCTACGAGCAGTACTTC. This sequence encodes CASRLKMGPSYEQYF.

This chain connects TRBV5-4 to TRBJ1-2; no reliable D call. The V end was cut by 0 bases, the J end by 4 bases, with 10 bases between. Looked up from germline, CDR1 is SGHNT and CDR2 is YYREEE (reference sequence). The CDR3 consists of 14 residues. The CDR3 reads CASSLARNVYGYTF. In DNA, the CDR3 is TGTGCCAGCAGCTTGGCCAGGAACGTCTATGGCTACACCTTC. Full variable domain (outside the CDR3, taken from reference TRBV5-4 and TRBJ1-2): ETGVTQSPTHLIKTRGQQVTLRCSSQSGHNTVSWYQQALGQGPQFIFQYYREEENGRGNFPPRFSGLQFPNYSSELNVNALELDDSALYLCASSLARNVYGYTFGSGTRLTVV.

CDR3 sequence reads: CASRRDSYLYF. DNA of the CDR3: TGTGCCAGCAGAAGGGACAGCTATCTGTATTTT. This chain links TRBV6-5 with TRBJ2-3; 7 bases agree with TRBD1. With V trimmed by 6 bases and J by 14 bases, 8 bases remained unmatched. Looked up from germline, CDR1 is MNHEY and CDR2 is SVGAGI. The CDR3 consists of 11 residues.

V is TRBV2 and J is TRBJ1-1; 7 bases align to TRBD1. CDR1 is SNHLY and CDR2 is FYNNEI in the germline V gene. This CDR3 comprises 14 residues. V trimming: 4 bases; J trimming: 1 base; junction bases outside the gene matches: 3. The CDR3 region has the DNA TGTGCCAGCAGTGGGCAGGGGGGGAACACTGAAGCTTTCTTT. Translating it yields CASSGQGGNTEAFF.